This T cell receptor (beta chain) was observed in a study of read filtering for tumor transcriptome and immune sequencing. Background on the study: R-ISS stage counts were under ten for I, about 16 for II, 6 or 7 for III. Findings and limits, study-wide: Compared with RNA-seq, IR-seq gave much higher clonotype depth and reliability.

In its sample, this clonotype was seen many times. Its antigen is as yet unknown. Bone marrow was sampled from every patient at the time of active disease. The CDR3 is 15 amino acids. Between the trimmed V and J ends, which lost 5 bases and 3 bases, there was a span of 13 bases. Looked up from germline, CDR1 is LNHDA and CDR2 is SQIVND (reference sequence). This library used approximately 390 ng RNA and molecular barcoded adaptors spanning alpha/delta and beta/gamma chains. TCRdb processed the reads anew with MiXCR; each CDR3 protein has one entry. Among 60,000 or so distinct CDR3 sequences listed, roughly a fifth were seen once.

The sequenced sample was a population of CD138-negative cells sorted from bone marrow. The clonotype was recovered from a donor aged 40 or over with multiple myeloma. The chain couples TRBV19 to TRBJ1-4; D gene ambiguous. The CDR3 DNA sequence: TGTGCCAGTAGTGACAACTGGGGAGCTAATGAAAAACTGTTTTTT. This translates into CASSDNWGANEKLFF.